A single TCR beta chain is shown here with its context. Its antigen is still unknown. The sample comes from a study of a mutant IDH1 vaccine in newly diagnosed glioma. As for the study in general: Earlier therapy was either radiotherapy, temozolomide, or both, and most got both. Study-wide results and limits: Shifts in the top peripheral T cell clonotypes seemed unrelated to pseudoprogression. Among patients, around 93% showed immune responses induced by the vaccine.

Germline CDR1 is KGHSH and CDR2 is LQKENI. The CDR3 is 15 residues long. Trimming stripped 4 bases from V and 3 bases from J, with 12 bases between. TCRdb's table, derived via immunoSEQ multiplex PCR, lists solely in-frame clones and lacks some. The top ten clones hold less than 2.5% of a sample with some 50,000 clones, about 92% of them seen once. Time point described: week 35, safety follow-up. Doses of 300 ug of mutant IDH1 20-mer peptide were given with topical imiquimod. New IDH1-mutant, ATRX-lost WHO grade 3 or 4 astrocytomas occurred in donors. Sequenced material: PBMCs, taken from a glioma patient whose treatment included an IDH1 peptide vaccine. The clonotype comes from a man over 45 with glioma. The chain joins TRBV18 to TRBJ1-4, with unresolved D. DNA for the CDR3: TGTGCCAGCTCACTAGACCCCGCAGCTAATGAAAAACTGTTTTTT. It translates to CASSLDPAANEKLFF. The full variable domain, completed using reference TRBV18 and TRBJ1-4, is NAGVMQNPRHLVRRRGQEARLRCSPMKGHSHVYWYRQLPEEGLKFMVYLQKENIIDESGMPKERFSAEFPKEGPSILRIQQVVRGDSAAYFCASSLDPAANEKLFFGSGTQLSVL.